This TCR beta chain was retrieved from a study of CD8+CD57+ T cells in acquired aplastic anemia. The CDR3 runs to 15 residues. Germline CDR1 is SQVTM and CDR2 is ANQGSEA. Trimming took 7 bases from V and 5 from J; bases not matched to a gene: 14. CDR3 and TCR beta VDJ profiling relied on genomic DNA as the template. TCRdb used MiXCR to reprocess the reads, holding one entry per CDR3 protein. This sample has 150,000 to 200,000 distinct CDR3 sequences, with 35% to 50% found just once. This clonotype was observed at least ten times. The sequenced sample consisted of sorted CD4+, CD8+, or CD8+CD57+ T cells (not recorded which) from PBMCs. This sequence originates from a human donor in good health. V gene TRBV29-1 combines with J gene TRBJ2-5; 9 bases fit TRBD1. The CDR3 loop reads CSGLLQGARRETQYF. The CDR3, as DNA: TGCAGCGGGCTCCTACAGGGGGCTAGGCGGGAGACCCAGTACTTC. Looking up the rest from reference TRBV29-1 and TRBJ2-5 gives the full variable domain: SAVISQKPSRDICQRGTSLTIQCQVDSQVTMMFWYRQQPGQSLTLIATANQGSEATYESGFVIDKFPISRPNLTFSTLTVSNMSPEDSSIYLCSGLLQGARRETQYFGPGTRLLVL.